The rows below give T cell receptor beta chains drawn from one sample of a study of T cells in Graves' hyperthyroidism and ophthalmopathy. MiXCR was run by TCRdb on the multiplex PCR reads, yielding one entry per CDR3 protein. Among approximately 600,000 distinct CDR3 sequences listed, 20% to 25% were seen once. The sample taken for sequencing was blood. These TCRs come from a man aged 30-40 years with Graves' ophthalmopathy. Both conserved end residues are part of each CDR3. Fields, in order: CDR3 protein, CDR3 DNA, J gene, D gene, V gene, clone size. A D gene is named only where the DNA matches it firmly. Rows may omit the clone size; those that give it use once, few, many or a size class.

CDR3 protein: CASSEIRFPQHF
CDR3 DNA: TGTGCCAGCAGTGAAATCCGTTTCCCCCAGCATTTT
J gene: TRBJ1-5
D gene: .
V gene: TRBV2
clone size: many

CDR3 protein: CSADYSGTDTQYF
CDR3 DNA: TGCAGCGCCGACTACTCCGGAACAGATACGCAGTATTTT
J gene: TRBJ2-3
D gene: .
V gene: TRBV29-1
clone size: .

CDR3 protein: CASSQDRTWGDEQFF
CDR3 DNA: TGTGCCAGCAGCCAAGATCGAACTTGGGGCGATGAGCAGTTCTTC
J gene: TRBJ2-1
D gene: .
V gene: TRBV3-1
clone size: .

CDR3 protein: CSARGGPLYEQYF
CDR3 DNA: TGCAGTGCTAGAGGGGGGCCTCTTTACGAGCAGTACTTC
J gene: TRBJ2-7
D gene: .
V gene: TRBV20-1
clone size: many

CDR3 protein: CASSLNPGTGPYGYTF
CDR3 DNA: TGTGCCAGCAGTTTGAATCCCGGGACAGGACCCTATGGCTACACCTTC
J gene: TRBJ1-2
D gene: TRBD1
V gene: TRBV6-5
clone size: few

CDR3 protein: CATLTEMNTEAFF
CDR3 DNA: TGTGCCACCCTGACGGAGATGAACACTGAAGCTTTCTTT
J gene: TRBJ1-1
D gene: .
V gene: TRBV2
clone size: few

CDR3 protein: CASSLDLGSFQETQYF
CDR3 DNA: TGCGCCAGCAGCTTGGACCTGGGTAGCTTCCAAGAGACCCAGTACTTC
J gene: TRBJ2-5
D gene: .
V gene: TRBV5-1
clone size: .

CDR3 protein: CASSPDRQPQHF
CDR3 DNA: TGTGCCAGCAGTCCGGACAGGCAGCCCCAGCATTTT
J gene: TRBJ1-5
D gene: TRBD1
V gene: TRBV12-3/TRBV12-4
clone size: .

CDR3 protein: CASGRDTEAFF
CDR3 DNA: TGTGCCAGCGGGCGGGACACTGAAGCTTTCTTT
J gene: TRBJ1-1
D gene: .
V gene: TRBV6-1
clone size: many

CDR3 protein: CAWSAGQGATTADTQYF
CDR3 DNA: TGTGCCTGGAGTGCGGGACAGGGGGCTACAACGGCAGATACGCAGTATTTT
J gene: TRBJ2-3
D gene: TRBD1
V gene: TRBV30
clone size: .

CDR3 protein: CASSYAAGVKFF
CDR3 DNA: TGTGCCAGCAGTTACGCGGCGGGAGTTAAGTTCTTC
J gene: TRBJ2-1
D gene: TRBD2
V gene: TRBV6-2/TRBV6-3
clone size: many

CDR3 protein: CSASLVGWNQPQHF
CDR3 DNA: TGCAGTGCTAGTTTAGTGGGTTGGAATCAGCCCCAGCATTTT
J gene: TRBJ1-5
D gene: .
V gene: TRBV20-1
clone size: .

CDR3 protein: CASSYLQAGEAFF
CDR3 DNA: TGTGCCAGCAGTTACTTACAGGCGGGTGAAGCTTTCTTT
J gene: TRBJ1-1
D gene: .
V gene: TRBV6-5
clone size: few